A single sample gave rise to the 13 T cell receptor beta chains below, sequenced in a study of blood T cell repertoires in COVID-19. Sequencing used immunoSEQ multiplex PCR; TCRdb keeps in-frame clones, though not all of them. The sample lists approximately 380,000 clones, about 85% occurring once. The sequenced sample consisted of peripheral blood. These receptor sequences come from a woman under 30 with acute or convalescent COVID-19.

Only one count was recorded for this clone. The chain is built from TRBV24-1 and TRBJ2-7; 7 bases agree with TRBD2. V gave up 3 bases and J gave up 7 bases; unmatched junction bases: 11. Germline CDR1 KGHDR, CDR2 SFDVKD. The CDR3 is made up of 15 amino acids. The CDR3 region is CATSDGTTRPGEQYF. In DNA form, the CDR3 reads TGTGCCACCAGTGATGGGACTACCAGGCCAGGGGAGCAGTACTTC.

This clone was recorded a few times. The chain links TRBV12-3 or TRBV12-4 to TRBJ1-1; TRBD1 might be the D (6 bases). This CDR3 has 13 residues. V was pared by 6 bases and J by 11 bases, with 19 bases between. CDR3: CASRPTGSLVAFF. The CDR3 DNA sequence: TGTGCCAGCAGACCGACAGGATCCCTTGTGGCTTTCTTT.

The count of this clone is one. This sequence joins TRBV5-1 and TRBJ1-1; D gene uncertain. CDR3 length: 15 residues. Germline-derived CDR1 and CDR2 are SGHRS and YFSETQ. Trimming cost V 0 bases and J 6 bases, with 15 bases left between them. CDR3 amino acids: CASSLAARGFPEAFF. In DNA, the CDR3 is TGCGCCAGCAGCTTGGCCGCGCGGGGTTTCCCTGAAGCTTTCTTT.

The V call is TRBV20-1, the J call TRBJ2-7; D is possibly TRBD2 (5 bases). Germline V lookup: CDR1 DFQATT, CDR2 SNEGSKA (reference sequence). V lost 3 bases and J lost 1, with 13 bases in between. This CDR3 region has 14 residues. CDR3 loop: CSASIRGKSYEQYF. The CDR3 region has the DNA TGCAGTGCTAGTATTAGAGGGAAGTCCTACGAGCAGTACTTC.

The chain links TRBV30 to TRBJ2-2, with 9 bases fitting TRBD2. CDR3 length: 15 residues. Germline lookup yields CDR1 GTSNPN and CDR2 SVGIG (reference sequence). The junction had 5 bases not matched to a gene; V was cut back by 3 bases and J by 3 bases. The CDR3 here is CAWSRGLADTGELFF. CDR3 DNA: TGTGCCTGGAGCCGGGGACTAGCCGACACCGGGGAGCTGTTTTTT.

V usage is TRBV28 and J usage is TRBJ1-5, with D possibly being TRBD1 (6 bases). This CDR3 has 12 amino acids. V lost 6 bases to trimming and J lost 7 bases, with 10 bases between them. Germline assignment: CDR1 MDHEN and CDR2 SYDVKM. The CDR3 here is CASRIQGQPQHF. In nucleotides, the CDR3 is TGTGCCAGCAGGATACAGGGACAGCCCCAGCATTTT.

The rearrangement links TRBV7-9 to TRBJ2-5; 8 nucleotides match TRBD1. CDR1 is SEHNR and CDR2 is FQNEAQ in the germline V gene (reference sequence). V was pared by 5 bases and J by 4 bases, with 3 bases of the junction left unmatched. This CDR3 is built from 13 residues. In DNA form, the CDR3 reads TGTGCCAGCAGCGTAGACAGGGGAGAGACCCAGTACTTC. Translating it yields CASSVDRGETQYF.

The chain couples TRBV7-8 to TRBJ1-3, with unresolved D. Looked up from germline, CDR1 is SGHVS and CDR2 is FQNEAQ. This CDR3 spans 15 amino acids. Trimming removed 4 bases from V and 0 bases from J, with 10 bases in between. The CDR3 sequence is CASSSARDSGNTIYF. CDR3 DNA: TGTGCCAGCAGCTCGGCCCGGGACTCTGGAAACACCATATATTTT. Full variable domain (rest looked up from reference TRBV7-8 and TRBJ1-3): GAGVSQSPRYKVAKRGQDVALRCDPISGHVSLFWYQQALGQGPEFLTYFQNEAQLDKSGLPSDRFFAERPEGSVSTLKIQRTQQEDSAVYLCASSSARDSGNTIYFGEGSWLTVV.

The CDR3 DNA is TGTGCCAGTCGGGACGGGAGCCTCTATGGCTACACCTTC. Its protein product is CASRDGSLYGYTF. The chain recombines TRBV27 with TRBJ1-2; perhaps TRBD1 as D (5 bases). This CDR3 region has 13 residues. Trimming stripped 9 bases from V and 4 bases from J, with 15 bases between. CDR1 is MNHEY, CDR2 SMNVEV, per germline (reference sequence).

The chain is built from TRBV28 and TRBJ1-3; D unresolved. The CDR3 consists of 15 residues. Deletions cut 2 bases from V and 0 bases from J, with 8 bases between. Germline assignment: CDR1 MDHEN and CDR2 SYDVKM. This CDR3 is CASSLGSGSGNTIYF. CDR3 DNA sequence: TGTGCCAGCAGTTTAGGCAGCGGCTCTGGAAACACCATATATTTT.

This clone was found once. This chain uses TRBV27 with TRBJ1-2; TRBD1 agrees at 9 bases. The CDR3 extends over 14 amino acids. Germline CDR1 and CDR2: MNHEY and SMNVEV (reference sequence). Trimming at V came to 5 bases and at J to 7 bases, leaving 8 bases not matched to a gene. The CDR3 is CASSGGDRVSGYTF. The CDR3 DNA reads TGTGCCAGCAGTGGAGGGGACAGGGTGAGTGGCTACACCTTC.

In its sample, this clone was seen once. The CDR3 region has the DNA TGTGCCAGCAGCGTAAGGACAGGCGCTGACTATGGCTACACCTTC. This encodes CASSVRTGADYGYTF. The rearrangement joins TRBV9 to TRBJ1-2, with 7 bases aligning to TRBD1. V gave up 1 base and J gave up 3 bases; unmatched junction bases: 6. CDR1 is SGDLS, CDR2 YYNGEE, per germline. The CDR3 contains 15 residues.

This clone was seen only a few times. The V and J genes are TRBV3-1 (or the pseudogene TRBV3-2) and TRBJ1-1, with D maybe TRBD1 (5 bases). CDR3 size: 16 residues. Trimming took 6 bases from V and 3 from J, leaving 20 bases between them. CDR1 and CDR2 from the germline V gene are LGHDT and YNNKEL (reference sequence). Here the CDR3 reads CASSRAQRGGDTEAFF. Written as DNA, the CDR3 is TGTGCCAGCAGTCGAGCACAGAGAGGAGGGGACACTGAAGCTTTCTTT.